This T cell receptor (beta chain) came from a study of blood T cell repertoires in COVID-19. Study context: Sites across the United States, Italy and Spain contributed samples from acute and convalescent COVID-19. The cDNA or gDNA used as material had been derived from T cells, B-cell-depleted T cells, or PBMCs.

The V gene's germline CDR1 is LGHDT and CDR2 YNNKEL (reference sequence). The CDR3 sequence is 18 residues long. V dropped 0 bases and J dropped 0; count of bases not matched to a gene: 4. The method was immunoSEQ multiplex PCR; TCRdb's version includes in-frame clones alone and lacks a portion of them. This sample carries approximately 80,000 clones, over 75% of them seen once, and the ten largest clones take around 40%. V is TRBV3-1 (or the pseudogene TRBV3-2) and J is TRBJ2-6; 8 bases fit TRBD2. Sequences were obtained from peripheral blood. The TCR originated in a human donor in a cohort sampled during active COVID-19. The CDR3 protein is CASSQDLGLASGANVLTF. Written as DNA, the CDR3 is TGTGCCAGCAGCCAAGATCTAGGACTAGCCTCTGGGGCCAACGTCCTGACTTTC.